This T cell receptor (beta chain) emerged from a study of response to subunit inactivated influenza vaccine. TCRdb re-called the RT-PCR reads through MiXCR, storing one row per CDR3 protein. The sample lists roughly 550,000 distinct CDR3 sequences, approximately 22% seen once, with under 3.5% in the top ten. The sample holds a few counts of this clonotype. This CDR3 is 14 amino acids long. V dropped 2 bases and J dropped 1 base, with 8 bases sitting between them. Per the germline V gene, CDR1 is SGHAT and CDR2 is FQNNGV. These sequences were also reported in another study, on T cells expressing NK-cell markers. That study adds: UMIs were included in TCR beta cDNA generated by 5'RACE template switching. An anti-gamma-delta TCR antibody confined sorting to alpha-beta TCR T cells across several of the experiments. Dominant NKG2C+ clonotypes made up about 1.0-7.0% of CD8+ T cells in roughly six donors. In four donors, dominant clonotypes made up roughly 28.3-65% of CD3+CD56-NKG2C+ cells. It was still unclear whether expanded NKG2C+ T cell clones were HCMV specific.

Here the sequenced sample was CD4+ T cells sorted from PBMCs, taken approximately 13 days after vaccination. This sequence was found in a man aged 50 to 60 who received an inactivated influenza vaccine. The V gene is TRBV11-2, the J gene TRBJ2-5; D may be TRBD1 (5 bases). In DNA form, the CDR3 reads TGTGCCAGCAGCTTAAGGGGTGCCCAAGAGACCCAGTACTTC. Translation: CASSLRGAQETQYF.